The 9 T cell receptor beta chains below were found in one sample sequenced in a study of technical replicates of blood from a handful of donors. Sequenced by immunoSEQ multiplex PCR; TCRdb stores in-frame clones only, minus some. The top ten clones hold more than 0.2% of a sample with about 99,000 clones, about 95% of them seen once. The sequenced material came from T cells isolated from PBMCs. The receptors shown here come from a human donor in good health.

The chain links TRBV19 to TRBJ1-2; D may be TRBD1 (6 bases). The CDR3 sequence is 12 residues long. Germline V lookup: CDR1 LNHDA, CDR2 SQIVND (reference sequence). V was cut by 5 bases and J by 8 bases, with 12 bases left in between. CDR3 in amino acids: CASSEDRGGYTF. The DNA of the CDR3 is TGTGCCAGTAGTGAGGACAGAGGGGGCTACACCTTC.

The chain carries TRBV5-1 and TRBJ1-2; 7 bases map to TRBD1. Germline CDR1 and CDR2: SGHRS and YFSETQ. The CDR3 covers 13 residues. V lost 3 bases and J lost 2; bases outside the gene matches: 1. CDR3 nucleotides: TGCGCCAGCAGCTGGGGACAGAACTATGGCTACACCTTC. Protein sequence: CASSWGQNYGYTF. Supplemented by reference TRBV5-1 and TRBJ1-2, the full variable domain reads KAGVTQTPRYLIKTRGQQVTLSCSPISGHRSVSWYQQTPGQGLQFLFEYFSETQRNKGNFPGRFSGRQFSNSRSEMNVSTLELGDSALYLCASSWGQNYGYTFGSGTRLTVV.

This chain uses TRBV25-1 with TRBJ2-3, with TRBD2 matching over 8 bases. Germline CDR1 and CDR2: MGHDK and SYGVNS. This CDR3 contains 16 residues. The V segment lost 1 base and the J segment 1 base; nucleotides outside the gene matches: 4. The CDR3 sequence: CASSEFTSGGTDTQYF. CDR3 nucleotides: TGTGCCAGCAGTGAATTTACTAGCGGAGGCACAGATACGCAGTATTTT.

The J gene is TRBJ1-2, the V gene TRBV6-5, with 7 bases that match TRBD1. The germline V gene has CDR1 MNHEY and CDR2 SVGAGI. This CDR3 comprises 13 residues. V was clipped by 9 bases and J by 6 bases; unmatched bases: 10. The CDR3 DNA reads TGTGCCAGTTACCGACAGGGCGGTGATGGCTACACCTTC. Translated, it gives CASYRQGGDGYTF.

The V and J genes are TRBV28 and TRBJ2-7; D perhaps matches TRBD1 (6 bases). Looked up from germline, CDR1 is MDHEN and CDR2 is SYDVKM. CDR3 length: 12 amino acids. V lost 2 bases and J lost 4, with 6 bases in between. CDR3 region: CASSLRGYEQYF. In nucleotides, the CDR3 is TGTGCCAGCAGTTTAAGGGGGTACGAGCAGTACTTC.

The chain uses TRBV11-2 and TRBJ2-7, with 7 bases that match TRBD1. From germline, CDR1 is SGHAT and CDR2 FQNNGV. The CDR3 contains 16 residues. V was clipped by 3 bases and J by 2 bases; unmatched bases: 10. CDR3 residues: CASSFVGNRGPYEQYF. CDR3 nucleotides: TGTGCCAGCAGCTTCGTGGGGAACAGGGGACCCTACGAGCAGTACTTC.

The gene calls are TRBV7-2 and TRBJ1-6; TRBD1 agrees at 8 bases. From germline, CDR1 is SGHTA and CDR2 FQGNSA. The CDR3 is 17 amino acids. Unmatched junction bases numbered 16, after V lost 5 bases and J lost 10 bases. CDR3 sequence (DNA): TGTGCCAGCAGCGAGGACAGGGTGCTACGATCTGGATCACCCCTCCACTTT. It encodes CASSEDRVLRSGSPLHF.

The J gene is TRBJ2-7, the V gene TRBV6-1, with no clear D. Trimming removed 8 bases from V and 0 bases from J, with 11 bases in between. From germline, CDR1 is MNHNS and CDR2 SASEGT. CDR3 size: 13 residues. As DNA, the CDR3 is TGTGCCAGCCAGGTAGGCGACTCCTACGAGCAGTACTTC. This encodes CASQVGDSYEQYF.

This chain links TRBV28 with TRBJ2-5; 9 nucleotides match TRBD2. This CDR3 has 16 amino acids. Germline assignment: CDR1 MDHEN and CDR2 SYDVKM. The trim removed 3 bases at V and 5 bases at J, leaving 10 bases unmatched. CDR3 loop: CASSFRSSGTGETQYF. Written as DNA, the CDR3 is TGTGCCAGCAGTTTCAGGTCTAGCGGGACCGGGGAGACCCAGTACTTC.